The 15 T cell receptor beta chains below come from one sample, sequenced in a study of blood T cell repertoires in COVID-19. The repertoire was sequenced with immunoSEQ multiplex PCR; TCRdb's copy has only in-frame clones and lacks some. The sample has more than 200,000 clones; roughly 90% are singletons. The sequenced material came from PBMCs or T cells enriched from blood (not recorded which). The receptor set was obtained from a woman aged 25 to 39 who had recovered from COVID-19.

The V and J genes are TRBV5-1 and TRBJ1-1; D might be TRBD1 (6 bases). From germline, CDR1 is SGHRS and CDR2 YFSETQ. The CDR3 is 16 residues long. V gave up 3 bases and J gave up 7 bases, with 22 bases separating them. The CDR3 spells CASSWGPLDGKIEAFF. CDR3 nucleotide sequence: TGCGCCAGCAGCTGGGGGCCTCTCGACGGGAAGATTGAAGCTTTCTTT.

V is TRBV7-9 and J is TRBJ2-5; D not certain. With 6 bases removed from V and 0 bases from J, the gap between germline ends came to 11 bases. The CDR3 consists of 14 residues. The germline V gene encodes CDR1 SEHNR and CDR2 FQNEAQ (reference sequence). CDR3 sequence (DNA): TGTGCCAGCAGTCCCCTCGCGTACCAAGAGACCCAGTACTTC. It encodes CASSPLAYQETQYF.

As for this clone: Just one base apart from a much larger clone, this may be a read error. V is TRBV7-2 and J is TRBJ2-3, with 11 bases matching TRBD2. Trimming at V came to 6 bases and at J to 2 bases, leaving 4 bases not matched to a gene. This CDR3 is 15 amino acids long. Germline V gene lookup returns CDR1 SGHTA and CDR2 FQGNSA. In nucleotides, the CDR3 is TGTGCCAGCAGTTCTAGCGGGAGGACCACAGATACGCAGTATTTT. Protein: CASSSSGRTTDTQYF. Complete variable domain (other parts from reference TRBV7-2 and TRBJ2-3): GAGVSQSPSNKVTEKGKDVELRCDPISGHTALYWYRQSLGQGLEFLIYFQGNSAPDKSGLPSDRFSAERTGGSVSTLTIQRTQQEDSAVYLCASSSSGRTTDTQYFGPGTRLTVL.

V usage is TRBV11-2 and J usage is TRBJ1-3; the match to TRBD1 covers 9 bases. Per the germline V gene, CDR1 is SGHAT and CDR2 is FQNNGV. V lost 1 base to trimming and J lost 1 base; unmatched junction nucleotides: 5. This CDR3 spans 17 amino acids. The CDR3 reads CASSLAGQGFSGNTIYF. The CDR3 coding sequence is TGTGCCAGCAGCTTAGCGGGACAGGGATTTTCTGGAAACACCATATATTTT.

CDR3 nucleotide sequence: TGTGCCAGTCGGGAGGGAGTCTTCTCTAACTATGGCTACACCTTC. Residues: CASREGVFSNYGYTF. The chain uses TRBV19 and TRBJ1-2; D remains unclear. Between the trimmed V and J ends, which lost 8 bases and 0 bases, there was a span of 16 bases. The CDR3 spans 15 residues. Germline V gene data show CDR1 as LNHDA and CDR2 as SQIVND (reference sequence).

The gene calls are TRBV7-2 and TRBJ1-4; no definite D call. CDR3 length: 16 amino acids. Trimming removed 2 bases at V and 4 bases at J, with 14 bases between. Germline assignment: CDR1 SGHTA and CDR2 FQGNSA. CDR3 loop: CASSLNRLGSNEKLFF. CDR3 sequence (DNA): TGTGCCAGCAGCTTAAACCGTCTGGGCAGTAATGAAAAACTGTTTTTT.

The genes are TRBV27 and TRBJ2-1; possibly TRBD2 for D (6 bases). CDR1 MNHEY and CDR2 SMNVEV come from the germline V gene (reference sequence). This CDR3 is 14 amino acids long. V was trimmed by 7 bases and J by 7 bases, leaving 17 bases between them. CDR3 bases: TGTGCCAGCAATCCTCCGGGAGAGGGAAATGAGCAGTTCTTC. Translating it yields CASNPPGEGNEQFF.

The V gene is TRBV30, the J gene TRBJ2-5, with 7 bases aligning to TRBD2. Germline V gives CDR1 GTSNPN, CDR2 SVGIG (reference sequence). Unmatched junction bases numbered 4, after V lost 1 base and J lost 8 bases. CDR3 size: 12 residues. The DNA for the CDR3 is TGTGCCTGGAGTGGGGGGGGTAAAACCCAGTACTTC. Translating it yields CAWSGGGKTQYF.

CDR3 sequence: CASSLPSPGNTIYF. CDR3 coding DNA: TGCGCCAGCAGCTTGCCAAGCCCTGGAAACACCATATATTTT. This chain joins TRBV5-1 and TRBJ1-3; D not resolved. Looked up from germline, CDR1 is SGHRS and CDR2 is YFSETQ. Trimming took off 1 base at V and 2 bases at J, with 7 bases between the two ends. This CDR3 has 14 residues.

The V gene is TRBV27, the J gene TRBJ2-5, with 9 bases aligning to TRBD2. V dropped 5 bases and J dropped 5; count of bases not matched to a gene: 12. Germline CDR1 is MNHEY and CDR2 is SMNVEV (reference sequence). The CDR3 covers 16 residues. The CDR3 bases are TGTGCCAGCAGTCCATTAGCGGGAGAGGGGGTTGAGACCCAGTACTTC. Protein: CASSPLAGEGVETQYF.

This chain links TRBV28 with TRBJ1-5; D is ambiguous. V was clipped by 8 bases and J by 3 bases, with 8 bases between them. The CDR3 covers 12 residues. Germline V gene data show CDR1 as MDHEN and CDR2 as SYDVKM. The CDR3 sequence is CASSGVNQPQHF. The DNA of the CDR3 is TGTGCCAGCTCCGGGGTCAATCAGCCCCAGCATTTT.

V usage is TRBV5-8 and J usage is TRBJ2-7; the D gene is possibly TRBD2 (6 bases). Trimming left V 4 bases short and J 0 bases short, with 17 bases between. In germline, CDR1 is SGHTS, CDR2 YDEGEE. This CDR3 is built from 16 residues. In DNA form, the CDR3 reads TGTGCCAGCAGCCCGATTTATGGGGGGTACTCCTACGAGCAGTACTTC. It translates to CASSPIYGGYSYEQYF.

This chain links TRBV7-8 with TRBJ2-3; 12 nucleotides align to TRBD2. Per the germline V gene, CDR1 is SGHVS and CDR2 is FQNEAQ. V shed 3 bases, J shed 6 bases, and the junction held 7 bases outside the gene matches. The CDR3 covers 16 residues. The chain's CDR3 is CASSFLAGGPGDTQYF. CDR3 sequence (DNA): TGTGCCAGCAGCTTTCTAGCGGGAGGGCCAGGGGATACGCAGTATTTT.

The rearrangement links TRBV24-1 to TRBJ2-1; TRBD1 matches at 7 bases. The junction had 16 bases not matched to a gene; V was cut back by 4 bases and J by 2 bases. Germline V gives CDR1 KGHDR, CDR2 SFDVKD. The CDR3 consists of 19 residues. DNA of the CDR3: TGTGCCACCAGTGAACCGACATGGGGACAGTCCTCAACCTACAATGAGCAGTTCTTC. It translates to CATSEPTWGQSSTYNEQFF.

The rearrangement uses TRBV24-1 and TRBJ2-7; the match to TRBD1 covers 8 bases. This CDR3 contains 12 residues. Germline V CDR1 and CDR2: KGHDR, SFDVKD. V shed 7 bases and J 7 bases; nucleotides not matched to a gene: 5. CDR3 sequence (DNA): TGTGCCACCAGCCCGGGACAGGCTGAGCAGTACTTC. It codes for CATSPGQAEQYF.